The present entry profiles one T cell receptor (beta chain) with its context. Antigen unknown. This sample stems from a study of T cell responses to AZD1222 COVID-19 vaccine. Whole-study results and caveats: It was only after the peak T cell response that any repertoires were sampled. At study baseline, merely more than 5 AZD1222 recipients were seropositive.

Here immunoSEQ multiplex PCR was the method, and the copy in TCRdb shows in-frame clones only, minus some. The sample shows 170,000 or so clones, 90% of them seen only once. J lost 1 base, V lost 6 bases, and 14 bases had no gene match. This CDR3 spans 17 amino acids. Germline-derived CDR1 and CDR2 are MDHEN and SYDVKM. Sequenced material: peripheral blood, taken on day 0 of AZD1222 vaccination. The clonotype comes from an adult in good health. The chain has TRBV28 and TRBJ1-1, with 7 bases lining up with TRBD1. The DNA of the CDR3 is TGTGCCAGCAGCCCATACCTGACAGGGCCCCGGAACACTGAAGCTTTCTTT. Translation: CASSPYLTGPRNTEAFF.